One sample yielded the 12 T cell receptor beta chains listed below, sequenced in a study of monozygotic twins with inflammatory bowel disease. For each CDR3 protein, TCRdb gives one entry from its re-call of the 5' RACE reads, without DNA. The table lists approximately 150,000 distinct CDR3 sequences. The sequenced sample consisted of blood. The receptors come from a human donor with ulcerative colitis or Crohn's disease, or a healthy co-twin of an affected twin (not recorded which).

V and J are TRBV10-3 and TRBJ1-2; TCRdb calls TRBD1, which cannot be checked without DNA. The CDR3 contains 14 residues. Germline V gene lookup returns CDR1 ENHRY and CDR2 SYGVKD. CDR3 in amino acids: CAISGATGNDGYTF.

The chain carries TRBV4-3 and TRBJ2-1; absent DNA, TCRdb's TRBD1 call cannot be checked. Germline CDR1 and CDR2: LGHNA and YSLEER. The CDR3 is 15 amino acids. CDR3 amino acids: CASSQVGTGNNEQFF.

V gene TRBV7-2 combines with J gene TRBJ1-5. Germline CDR1 and CDR2: SGHTA and FQGNSA. The CDR3 consists of 13 residues. This CDR3 is CASSHGLRQPQHF.

The chain combines TRBV20-1 with TRBJ1-1. There are 12 residues in the CDR3. Germline V gives CDR1 DFQATT, CDR2 SNEGSKA (reference sequence). CDR3 sequence: CSESYLNTEAFF.

The chain carries TRBV12-3 or TRBV12-4 and TRBJ1-5. The CDR3 is 13 residues long. This CDR3 is CASTDRGNQPQHF.

This chain joins TRBV20-1 and TRBJ1-4; TCRdb names TRBD1, which stays unverified in the absence of DNA. Germline lookup yields CDR1 DFQATT and CDR2 SNEGSKA (reference sequence). The CDR3 is made up of 15 amino acids. The CDR3 here is CSAIPPGRVREKLFF.

The chain couples TRBV5-5 to TRBJ1-5; as DNA is missing, the TRBD1 call by TCRdb cannot be tested. The V gene's germline CDR1 is SGHKS and CDR2 YYEKEE (reference sequence). The CDR3 is 14 amino acids. CDR3 loop: CASSALGGNQPQHF. The full variable domain, rest sourced from reference TRBV5-5 and TRBJ1-5, is DAGVTQSPTHLIKTRGQQVTLRCSPISGHKSVSWYQQVLGQGPQFIFQYYEKEERGRGNFPDRFSARQFPNYSSELNVNALLLGDSALYLCASSALGGNQPQHFGDGTRLSIL.

This rearrangement joins TRBV24-1 to TRBJ1-5; the TRBD1 assignment by TCRdb is unverifiable without DNA. Germline CDR1 and CDR2: KGHDR and SFDVKD. The CDR3 consists of 13 residues. The CDR3: CATSAGGVEPQHF.

The chain joins TRBV12-3 or TRBV12-4 to TRBJ1-1. The CDR3 contains 14 residues. This CDR3 is CASSFGQVRTEAFF.

This rearrangement joins TRBV5-1 to TRBJ1-3; the D call from TCRdb, TRBD1, cannot be confirmed without DNA. CDR1 SGHRS and CDR2 YFSETQ come from the germline V gene. CDR3 length equals 16 residues. The CDR3 region is CASSLADSGSGNTIYF.

The chain uses TRBV10-2 and TRBJ1-2; lacking DNA, the TRBD1 call made by TCRdb goes unchecked. Germline CDR1 reads WSHSY; CDR2 reads SAAADI. The CDR3 contains 12 residues. CDR3 sequence: CASSERGDGYTF.

V usage is TRBV3-1 and J usage is TRBJ1-6. This CDR3 is built from 15 residues. Germline lookup yields CDR1 LGHDT and CDR2 YNNKEL (reference sequence). CDR3 residues: CASISSAAHNSPLHF.